These 2 T cell receptor beta chains share one sample of origin, sequenced in a study of T cell repertoires in cytomegalovirus infection. Their antigen targets remain unknown. TCRdb reprocessed the reads with MiXCR, giving one entry per CDR3 protein. The sample records about a million distinct CDR3 sequences, 31% being singletons. Sequenced here: cultured CD8+ T cells from PBMCs, sampled from culture after CMV antigen stimulation. Every receptor here comes from a human donor in good health (CMV status not recorded). Some clones in this sample may be carry-over from other donors' samples.

This clonotype was detected many times. The chain combines TRBV7-2 with TRBJ1-5; D gene unclear. Germline values: CDR1 SGHTA, CDR2 FQGNSA. Trimming took 5 bases from V and 0 from J, leaving 11 bases between them. The length of the CDR3 is 15 residues. In DNA form, the CDR3 reads TGTGCCAGCAGCCGAGACGATTATAGCAATCAGCCCCAGCATTTT. Translated: CASSRDDYSNQPQHF.

This chain joins TRBV29-1 and TRBJ2-5, with D possibly matching TRBD1 (6 bases). This CDR3 comprises 13 residues. Trimming stripped 3 bases from V and 1 base from J, with 9 bases between. Germline loops: CDR1 SQVTM, CDR2 ANQGSEA. The CDR3 DNA is TGCAGCGTTGAGGGGGCGATCCAAGAGACCCAGTACTTC. This translates into CSVEGAIQETQYF.